One and the same sample provided the 17 T cell receptor beta chains below, sequenced in a study of T-cell memory formation after mild COVID-19. A single record per CDR3 protein comes from TCRdb applying MiXCR to the 5' RACE reads. This repertoire shows 300,000 to 350,000 distinct CDR3 sequences, 10% to 15% found once; its top ten account for 20% to 25%. Input material: PBMCs or a T cell subset sorted from them (not recorded which). The receptors were gathered from a man in his late teens or twenties who had mild COVID-19 (a few samples of this study predate the infection). Cell type and time point are not known.

This clonotype occurred a few times. The rearrangement links TRBV6-6 to TRBJ1-2, with 7 positions matching TRBD1. With 2 bases clipped from V and 4 bases from J, the junction kept 4 bases outside the gene matches. Germline V gene sequence: CDR1 MNHNY, CDR2 SVGAGI (reference sequence). The length of the CDR3 is 14 residues. CDR3 sequence: CASSYTAGGYGYTF. The CDR3 DNA sequence: TGTGCCAGCAGTTACACAGCAGGGGGCTATGGCTACACCTTC.

This chain uses TRBV7-8 with TRBJ2-2; D gene uncertain. The CDR3 has 14 amino acids. Trimming stripped 5 bases from V and 6 bases from J, with 13 bases between. The germline CDR1 and CDR2 sequences are SGHVS and FQNEAQ. Here the CDR3 DNA reads TGTGCCAGCAGCCCTCACGCCTTGGCCGGGGAGCTGTTTTTT. Residues: CASSPHALAGELFF. Supplemented by reference TRBV7-8 and TRBJ2-2, the full variable domain reads GAGVSQSPRYKVAKRGQDVALRCDPISGHVSLFWYQQALGQGPEFLTYFQNEAQLDKSGLPSDRFFAERPEGSVSTLKIQRTQQEDSAVYLCASSPHALAGELFFGEGSRLTVL.

V and J are TRBV6-5 and TRBJ2-3; TRBD2 is a possible D gene (8 bases). This CDR3 spans 15 amino acids. Trimming took off 2 bases at V and 6 bases at J, with 15 bases between the two ends. Germline V lookup: CDR1 MNHEY, CDR2 SVGAGI. The chain's CDR3 is CASSYSRGGQDTQYF. Written as DNA, the CDR3 is TGTGCCAGCAGTTACAGTCGGGGGGGACAGGATACGCAGTATTTT.

This clonotype occurred a few times. This chain joins TRBV7-3 and TRBJ2-2, with 12 bases fitting TRBD2. Germline V gene lookup returns CDR1 SGHTA and CDR2 FQGTGA. J lost 1 base, V lost 5 bases, and 2 bases had no gene match. The length of the CDR3 is 16 residues. The CDR3 DNA is TGTGCCAGCAGCACGGGACTAGCGGGGAACACCGGGGAGCTGTTTTTT. Residues: CASSTGLAGNTGELFF.

V and J are TRBV4-1 and TRBJ1-4, with a tentative D call TRBD1 (5 bases). Germline values: CDR1 MGHRA, CDR2 YSYEKL. Between the trimmed V and J ends, which lost 2 bases and 5 bases, there was a span of 9 bases. This CDR3 has 14 amino acids. CDR3 sequence reads: CASSQLTDNEKLFF. The CDR3 DNA reads as TGCGCCAGCAGCCAACTGACAGACAATGAAAAACTGTTTTTT.

In this sample, this clonotype turned up a few times. This chain links TRBV7-2 with TRBJ2-3, with 8 bases lining up with TRBD1. This CDR3 comprises 14 residues. V was clipped by 4 bases and J by 4 bases; unmatched bases: 4. Germline lookup yields CDR1 SGHTA and CDR2 FQGNSA. The CDR3: CASSSWTGSDTQYF. The CDR3 DNA reads TGTGCCAGCAGCTCCTGGACAGGGTCAGATACGCAGTATTTT.

The chain combines TRBV21-1 with TRBJ1-2; TRBD1 reflects the table's D call only, with no check against the DNA. TRBV21-1 is noted as a pseudogene. The CDR3 covers 16 residues. The CDR3 is CASSSDLPPLKYGYTF. Here the CDR3 DNA reads TGTGCCAGCAGCAGCGACCTGCCCCCTCTTAAGTATGGCTACACCTTC.

This clonotype was seen a handful of times. The chain carries TRBV29-1 and TRBJ1-5; the D gene is possibly TRBD1 (5 bases). CDR1 SQVTM and CDR2 ANQGSEA come from the germline V gene. V lost 6 bases and J 0 bases, leaving 12 bases between the germline ends. The CDR3 spans 14 residues. CDR3 loop: CSVQTGISNQPQHF. DNA of the CDR3: TGCAGCGTCCAAACAGGCATTAGCAATCAGCCCCAGCATTTT.

As for this clonotype: This may be a read error: a much more frequent sequence differs by one nucleotide. The chain combines TRBV7-2 with TRBJ1-5; 7 bases map to TRBD1. Per the germline V gene, CDR1 is SGHTA and CDR2 is FQGNSA. This CDR3 has 16 residues. In nucleotides, the CDR3 is TGTGCCAGCAGCTCGTACAGGGGTTCGAGCAATCCGCCCCAGCATTTT. Translating gives CASSSYRGSSNPPQHF.

V and J are TRBV7-9 and TRBJ2-3; maybe TRBD1 (5 bases). Germline V gives CDR1 SEHNR, CDR2 FQNEAQ (reference sequence). CDR3 length equals 18 residues. V was clipped by 5 bases and J by 4 bases, with 25 bases between them. CDR3 region: CASSPAPAGPWSADTQYF. The CDR3 DNA follows: TGTGCCAGCAGCCCCGCCCCGGCAGGGCCGTGGTCCGCAGATACGCAGTATTTT.

This clonotype was seen ten or more times. The chain carries TRBV4-2 and TRBJ2-5; the D is unclear. The CDR3 extends over 13 amino acids. CDR1 LGHNA and CDR2 YNFKEQ come from the germline V gene. With 0 bases removed from V and 5 bases from J, the gap between germline ends came to 7 bases. In DNA form, the CDR3 reads TGTGCCAGCAGCCAAGATCCGAGGGAGACCCAGTACTTC. Its translation is CASSQDPRETQYF.

This clonotype has just a few counts. The chain couples TRBV10-3 to TRBJ2-6; D not certain. Trimming cost V 0 bases and J 4 bases, with 16 bases left between them. The CDR3 spans 18 residues. Germline CDR1 is ENHRY and CDR2 is SYGVKD. CDR3 in DNA: TGTGCCATCAGTGAGTCGAATGGCAGGCCGTCGGGGGCCAACGTCCTGACTTTC. Amino acid sequence: CAISESNGRPSGANVLTF.

V and J are TRBV20-1 and TRBJ1-5; 9 bases are shared with TRBD1. The CDR3 sequence is 12 residues long. After removal of 5 bases from V and 5 bases from J, the junction contained 1 base not matched to a gene. CDR1 is DFQATT and CDR2 is SNEGSKA in the germline V gene (reference sequence). CDR3 loop: CSARTGDQPQHF. The CDR3 region has the DNA TGCAGTGCTCGGACAGGGGATCAGCCCCAGCATTTT.

There are a few counts of this clonotype. The gene calls are TRBV5-1 and TRBJ2-3; 8 positions match TRBD2. The V gene end was trimmed by 5 bases and the J gene end by 0 bases; junction bases not matched to a gene: 8. Germline V gene lookup returns CDR1 SGHRS and CDR2 YFSETQ. The CDR3 is 16 residues long. The CDR3 region is CASRSSSGLSTDTQYF. CDR3 in DNA: TGCGCCAGCAGGAGCTCTAGCGGGCTCAGCACAGATACGCAGTATTTT.

The chain couples TRBV3-1 to TRBJ1-2, with D tentatively TRBD1 (6 bases). Per the germline V gene, CDR1 is LGHDT and CDR2 is YNNKEL (reference sequence). Deletions cut 5 bases from V and 12 bases from J, with 22 bases between. The CDR3 runs to 14 residues. The CDR3 bases are TGTGCCAGCAGCTTAATGAGTCCGGGACAATCACACACCTTC. Residues: CASSLMSPGQSHTF.

This clonotype showed up just a few times. The gene calls are TRBV20-1 and TRBJ2-7; D is perhaps TRBD2 (6 bases). V was clipped by 5 bases and J by 5 bases, with 16 bases between them. Germline CDR1 and CDR2: DFQATT and SNEGSKA (reference sequence). The CDR3 totals 13 residues. CDR3 protein: CSASPGLSNEQYF. CDR3 coding DNA: TGCAGTGCTTCGCCGGGACTGTCGAACGAGCAGTACTTC.

This sequence joins TRBV19 and TRBJ1-1, with unresolved D. V was cut by 6 bases and J by 5 bases, with 13 bases left in between. CDR3 length: 13 residues. The germline gives CDR1 LNHDA, CDR2 SQIVND (reference sequence). In DNA form, the CDR3 reads TGTGCCAGTAGGCAAGTCGCGATGACTGAAGCTTTCTTT. This gives the protein CASRQVAMTEAFF.